This T cell receptor (beta chain) was recovered during a study of T cells after yellow fever vaccination. This clonotype appeared many times. Its antigen is unknown. This CDR3 spans 17 amino acids. V was pared by 5 bases and J by 0 bases, with 17 bases between. Germline V gene lookup returns CDR1 SGHTA and CDR2 FQGTGA. Study-level findings and limits: Contaminating bulk clonotypes could be abundant in FACS-sorted repertoires.

TCRdb analysed the 5' RACE reads with MiXCR anew, one entry per CDR3 protein. In the table there are some 150,000 distinct CDR3 sequences, just over 6.5% of which are singletons. The source is a man aged 30 to 45 who received the YFV17D yellow fever vaccine. The rearrangement joins TRBV7-3 to TRBJ2-1; a possible D gene is TRBD1 (6 bases). The sample was CD4+ T cells sorted from PBMCs, taken 10 days after the yellow fever booster vaccination. DNA for the CDR3: TGTGCCAGCAGCGAATTGCCAGGGACAAGCTCCTACAATGAGCAGTTCTTC. Amino acid sequence: CASSELPGTSSYNEQFF.